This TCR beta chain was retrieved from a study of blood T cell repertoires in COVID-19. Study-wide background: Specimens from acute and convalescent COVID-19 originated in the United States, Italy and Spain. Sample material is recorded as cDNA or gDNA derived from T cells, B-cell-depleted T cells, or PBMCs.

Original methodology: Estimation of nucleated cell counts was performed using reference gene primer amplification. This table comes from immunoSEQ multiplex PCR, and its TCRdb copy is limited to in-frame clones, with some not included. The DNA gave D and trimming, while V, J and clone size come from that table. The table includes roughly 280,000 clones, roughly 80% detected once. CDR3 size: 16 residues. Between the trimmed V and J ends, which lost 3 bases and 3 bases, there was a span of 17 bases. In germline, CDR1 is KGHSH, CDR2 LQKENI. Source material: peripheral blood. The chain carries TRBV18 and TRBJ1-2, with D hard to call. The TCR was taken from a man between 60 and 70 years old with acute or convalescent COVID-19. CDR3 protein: CASSPLGGGTDYGYTF. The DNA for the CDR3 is TGTGCCAGCTCACCCCTCGGAGGCGGCACGGACTATGGCTACACCTTC.